The source of this T cell receptor (beta chain) is a study of post-analysis software for immune sequencing data. Overall study findings and caveats: Controls showed lower frequencies than patients for roughly 5 TRBV segments, and TRBV5-6, TRBV5-1 and TRBV20-1 were among these. Normalized Chao1 diversity in multiple sclerosis patients fell significantly below that of controls.

Each TCR beta cDNA library carried unique molecular identifiers. TCRdb called the PCR reads again in MiXCR, with one record for every CDR3 protein. The repertoire includes a few hundred thousand distinct CDR3 sequences, 40% to 55% of them detected once, and roughly 12% sits in the top ten. Remarks on this clonotype: Its antigen remains unknown.

Per the germline V gene, CDR1 is MDHEN and CDR2 is SYDVKM. The germline V and J ends were trimmed by 3 bases and 4 bases, with 9 bases remaining between them. CDR3 length: 13 amino acids. Sequences were obtained from blood. The chain carries TRBV28 and TRBJ2-5; D gene ambiguous. This clonotype was sampled from a girl aged 10 to 17 with multiple sclerosis. This CDR3 is CASSFLSAETQYF. The CDR3 coding sequence is TGTGCCAGCAGTTTCTTAAGTGCAGAGACCCAGTACTTC.